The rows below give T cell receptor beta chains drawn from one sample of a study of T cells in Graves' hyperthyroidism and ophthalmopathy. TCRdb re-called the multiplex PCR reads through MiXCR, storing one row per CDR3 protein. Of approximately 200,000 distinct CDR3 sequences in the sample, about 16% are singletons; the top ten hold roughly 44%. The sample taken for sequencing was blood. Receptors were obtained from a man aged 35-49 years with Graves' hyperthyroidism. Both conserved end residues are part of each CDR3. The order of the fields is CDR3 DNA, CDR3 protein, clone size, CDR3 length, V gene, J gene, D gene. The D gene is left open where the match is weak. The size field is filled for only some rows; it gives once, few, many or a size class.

TGTGCCAGCAGCCACATGAGAGACCAGCCCCAGCATTTT	CASSHMRDQPQHF	few	13	TRBV12-3/TRBV12-4	TRBJ1-5	-
TGTGCCAGCAGCTTAGTCTCCGGGCCGAACACCGGGGAGCTGTTTTTT	CASSLVSGPNTGELFF	many	16	TRBV11-2	TRBJ2-2	-
TGTGCCAGCAGACCCCGGACTAGCGGGGCGGAAGAGACCCAGTACTTC	CASRPRTSGAEETQYF	-	16	TRBV6-1	TRBJ2-5	TRBD2
TGTGCCAGCAGCCGACTAGCGGGGGGGTACTCCACAGATACGCAGTATTTT	CASSRLAGGYSTDTQYF	-	17	TRBV7-3	TRBJ2-3	TRBD2
TGTGCCACCAGCAGAGGGGGGGATTTAGAGACCCAGTACTTC	CATSRGGDLETQYF	many	14	TRBV15	TRBJ2-5	-
TGTGCCAGCAGTCGACAGGGGGAGAATGAAAAACTGTTTTTT	CASSRQGENEKLFF	many	14	TRBV12-3/TRBV12-4	TRBJ1-4	TRBD1
TGTGCCAGCAGTGGGGACACGGGACAGGGGTACGAGCAGTACTTC	CASSGDTGQGYEQYF	-	15	TRBV2	TRBJ2-7	TRBD1
TGTGCCACCAGTCTAGCGGGGGTAGAGACCCAGTACTTC	CATSLAGVETQYF	-	13	TRBV24-1	TRBJ2-5	TRBD2
TGCGCCAGCAGCCCAAGGTGGGGGGGATCCTACGAGCAGTACTTC	CASSPRWGGSYEQYF	-	15	TRBV4-3	TRBJ2-7	TRBD2
TGTGCCAGCAGCCAGGGTGGACTAGCGGGGGGGCAAGATACGCAGTATTTT	CASSQGGLAGGQDTQYF	few	17	TRBV11-2	TRBJ2-3	TRBD2
TGTGCCAGCTCACCACAAGGAGCCGCAGATACGCAGTATTTT	CASSPQGAADTQYF	-	14	TRBV18	TRBJ2-3	-
TGTGCCTGGGAAAGGGGGAGGGGTCAGCCCCAGCATTTT	CAWERGRGQPQHF	many	13	TRBV30	TRBJ1-5	-
TGCGCCAGCAGTGAGTCCGAGGGGGACCGAGATCCGTATGGCTACACCTTC	CASSESEGDRDPYGYTF	few	17	TRBV10-1	TRBJ1-2	-
TGTGCCAGCCTCCGCGGGGCAGGGGGATCCTATAGCACAGATACGCAGTATTTT	CASLRGAGGSYSTDTQYF	many	18	TRBV2	TRBJ2-3	-
TGTGCCAGCACCTTAAGGGGGACTGCATACAATGAGCAGTTCTTC	CASTLRGTAYNEQFF	few	15	TRBV5-5	TRBJ2-1	-
TGTGCCAGCTCACCTCGACAGGTATACGAGCAGTACTTC	CASSPRQVYEQYF	many	13	TRBV18	TRBJ2-7	-
TGCAGTGGGACCCCTGGGGGGGCCAACGGGGAGCTGTTTTTT	CSGTPGGANGELFF	many	14	TRBV20-1	TRBJ2-2	-
TGTGCCAGCAGCCCTAGCTGGGAAACGGAGACCCAGTACTTC	CASSPSWETETQYF	many	14	TRBV7-2	TRBJ2-5	-
TGTGCCAGCTCACCGGCCGGGACAGGGCTTAACTATGGCTACACCTTC	CASSPAGTGLNYGYTF	-	16	TRBV18	TRBJ1-2	TRBD1
TGTGCCAGCAGTTTAGGACAGGGCTATGAAAAACTGTTTTTT	CASSLGQGYEKLFF	many	14	TRBV12-3/TRBV12-4	TRBJ1-4	TRBD1
TGTGCCACCAGTGATTTGGGACAGGAGGGCACAGATACGCAGTATTTT	CATSDLGQEGTDTQYF	-	16	TRBV24-1	TRBJ2-3	TRBD1
TGTGCCAGCAGCTTCCTCCGCGGGACCCAGTACTTC	CASSFLRGTQYF	many	12	TRBV7-2	TRBJ2-5	-
TGCAGTGCTAGCCCCGCTGCCGTGGCTGAAGCTTTCTTT	CSASPAAVAEAFF	many	13	TRBV20-1	TRBJ1-1	-
TGCAGTGCTAGAAAACTGAACCGTAGACTAGCGGGCGAGACCCAGTACTTC	CSARKLNRRLAGETQYF	-	17	TRBV20-1	TRBJ2-5	TRBD2
TGTGCCAGCAGCCTGACCCACCATGGCTACACCTTC	CASSLTHHGYTF	many	12	TRBV28	TRBJ1-2	-
TGTGCCAGCAAGGGTTCCCAGGGCGGGGAGCTGTTTTTT	CASKGSQGGELFF	many	13	TRBV2	TRBJ2-2	-
TGTGCCAGCAGCTTATTATACTACGAGCAGTACTTC	CASSLLYYEQYF	many	12	TRBV7-9	TRBJ2-7	-
TGTGCCAGCAGCCCTACAGGGAACACTGAAGCTTTCTTT	CASSPTGNTEAFF	many	13	TRBV3-1	TRBJ1-1	-
TGTGCCACCAGTGATCCCCACCCGAATTCGGGCACAGATACGCAGTATTTT	CATSDPHPNSGTDTQYF	-	17	TRBV24-1	TRBJ2-3	-
TGTGCCAGTACCCCGGGACAGGGTTATAATTCACCCCTCCACTTT	CASTPGQGYNSPLHF	few	15	TRBV19	TRBJ1-6	TRBD1
TGCGCCAGCAGCCCTGGGGTAGGTCTAGATACGCAGTATTTT	CASSPGVGLDTQYF	many	14	TRBV5-1	TRBJ2-3	-
TGTGCCAGCAGTGAAGCAGGGGGGTCCGGGGAGCAGTACTTC	CASSEAGGSGEQYF	few	14	TRBV6-1	TRBJ2-7	-
TGTGCCAGCAGCCTATTGGGGTCCCTGAACACTGAAGCTTTCTTT	CASSLLGSLNTEAFF	many	15	TRBV7-9	TRBJ1-1	-
TGCAGTGCTACCGTACCGGGACAGGGAAACTATGGCTACACCTTC	CSATVPGQGNYGYTF	many	15	TRBV20-1	TRBJ1-2	TRBD1
TGTGCCAGCAGCCAACAAGACATTCAGGGCGGAGCTTTCTTT	CASSQQDIQGGAFF	many	14	TRBV3-1	TRBJ1-1	-
TGTGCCAGCAGCTTCCCCACAGGGGGCGCCCCGTACGATGAGCAGTTCTTC	CASSFPTGGAPYDEQFF	many	17	TRBV6-2/TRBV6-3	TRBJ2-1	TRBD1
TGTGCCAGCAGCCAGGAGAGCTATAGCAATCAGCCCCAGCATTTT	CASSQESYSNQPQHF	-	15	TRBV5-6	TRBJ1-5	-
TGTGCCAGCAGTTACTCGATTTTAGGGATACATGGCTACACCTTC	CASSYSILGIHGYTF	-	15	TRBV6-2/TRBV6-3	TRBJ1-2	-